At least ten counts were recorded for the clone carrying this TCR beta chain. Its antigen remains unknown. MiXCR, applied by TCRdb to the multiplex PCR reads, yields one record per CDR3 protein. The table records about 180,000 distinct CDR3 sequences, 30% to 35% of them present only once. Axillary draining lymph nodes of breast cancer patients supplied the node samples. This sample was taken from a study of breast tumors, draining lymph nodes, adjacent tissues. Whole-study results and caveats: Luminal-like breast cancer showed significantly greater tumor-nontumor repertoire similarity than basal-like breast cancer did.

The CDR3 consists of 14 residues. Germline V CDR1 and CDR2: SGHNT, YYREEE (reference sequence). V trimming: 3 bases; J trimming: 7 bases; junction bases outside the gene matches: 7. This receptor was taken from a female donor with breast cancer. Some clones in this sample may be carry-over from other donors' samples. The sequencing input was axillary lymph node tissue. This chain links TRBV5-4 with TRBJ2-7; 10 bases map to TRBD2. The CDR3 region has the DNA TGTGCCAGCAGCTCAGCGGGAGGGCCTAGGGAGCAGTACTTC. It translates to CASSSAGGPREQYF.